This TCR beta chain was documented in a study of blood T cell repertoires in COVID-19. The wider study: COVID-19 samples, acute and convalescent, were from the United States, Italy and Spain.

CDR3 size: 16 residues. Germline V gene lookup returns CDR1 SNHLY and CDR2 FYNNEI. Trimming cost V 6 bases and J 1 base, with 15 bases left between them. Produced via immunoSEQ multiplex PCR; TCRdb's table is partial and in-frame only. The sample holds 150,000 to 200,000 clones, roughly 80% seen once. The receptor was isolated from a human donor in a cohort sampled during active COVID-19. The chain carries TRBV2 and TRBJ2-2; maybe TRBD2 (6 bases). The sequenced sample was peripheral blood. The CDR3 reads CASRPGGGMNTGELFF. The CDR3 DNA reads TGTGCCAGCAGGCCCGGGGGAGGCATGAACACCGGGGAGCTGTTTTTT.